The sequence of this TCR beta chain was determined in a study of beta chain features in type 1 diabetes. Study as a whole: The number of sorted cells examined across all samples was around 110 million.

Study-wide points: Shorter TCRB CDR3s, moderately but significantly so, were found in Type 1 diabetes patients in all four CD4+ subsets. A cDNA-based sequencing approach could over-represent cells with high TCR expression.

This clone was found a few times. Its antigen is undetermined. Unmatched junction bases numbered 5, after V lost 6 bases and J lost 4 bases. This CDR3 spans 14 amino acids. Looked up from germline, CDR1 is ENHRY and CDR2 is SYGVKD. The isolated RNA, all of it, was reverse transcribed, so expressed TCRB transcripts were what got sequenced. TCRdb's table, derived via immunoSEQ multiplex PCR, lists solely in-frame clones and lacks some. This sample has 300,000 to 400,000 clones; 7% to 9% occur once, and the top ten carry under 0.5%. The sequencing sample was made of central memory CD4+ T cells from blood. This clonotype originated in a woman aged 18-29 years in good health. This rearrangement joins TRBV10-3 to TRBJ2-2; TRBD1 matches at 7 bases. The CDR3 DNA follows: TGTGCCATCAGAAAGGACAGGACCACCGGGGAGCTGTTTTTT. Amino acid sequence: CAIRKDRTTGELFF.